The 25 T cell receptor beta chains below all came from one sample that was sequenced in a study of T cells in Graves' hyperthyroidism and ophthalmopathy. Researchers took RNA transcripts and amplified the TCR beta CDR3 regions from them. HTBI primers were employed in a first-round RT-PCR of the TCR CDR3. One entry per CDR3 protein results from TCRdb running MiXCR on the multiplex PCR reads. The table lists approximately 590,000 distinct CDR3 sequences, 15% to 19% of them singletons. Sequencing was done on a sample of blood. The receptors come from a woman aged 25 to 39 with Graves' hyperthyroidism.

The table lists this clonotype with many counts. The chain recombines TRBV2 with TRBJ2-3, with D unclear. The CDR3 totals 15 residues. Trimming stripped 6 bases from V and 0 bases from J, with 13 bases between. The V gene's germline CDR1 is SNHLY and CDR2 FYNNEI. CDR3: CASRWAPQSTDTQYF. CDR3 coding DNA: TGTGCCAGCAGATGGGCCCCGCAAAGCACAGATACGCAGTATTTT.

This clonotype was seen just once. The V call is TRBV6-9, the J call TRBJ2-3; tentatively, D is TRBD2 (5 bases). V dropped 2 bases and J dropped 0 bases, with 9 bases sitting between them. The germline gives CDR1 MNHGY, CDR2 SVAAGI. CDR3 length: 15 amino acids. The CDR3: CASSYGRGSTDTQYF. The CDR3 DNA is TGTGCCAGCAGTTATGGGCGCGGGAGCACAGATACGCAGTATTTT.

V is TRBV18 and J is TRBJ2-7; unclear D gene. This CDR3 comprises 14 residues. Trimming took 0 bases from V and 6 from J, leaving 12 bases between them. CDR1 KGHSH and CDR2 LQKENI come from the germline V gene. This CDR3 is CASSPPKPPREQYF. In DNA form, the CDR3 reads TGTGCCAGCTCACCACCAAAACCGCCGCGCGAGCAGTACTTC.

This chain uses TRBV25-1 with TRBJ2-3; D is unresolved. V dropped 1 base and J dropped 4 bases, with 9 bases sitting between them. The germline CDR1 and CDR2 sequences are MGHDK and SYGVNS. The CDR3 has 14 amino acids. CDR3 amino acids: CASSESRGADTQYF. As DNA, the CDR3 is TGTGCCAGCAGTGAATCTAGAGGAGCAGATACGCAGTATTTT.

This clonotype was found many times. This chain uses TRBV7-3 with TRBJ2-1, with 8 bases fitting TRBD2. Trimming cost V 5 bases and J 10 bases; bases outside gene matches: 13. The CDR3 has 15 amino acids. Germline V lookup: CDR1 SGHTA, CDR2 FQGTGA. Here the CDR3 reads CASSPARAGAAEQFF. Here the CDR3 DNA reads TGTGCCAGCAGCCCGGCGCGAGCGGGAGCAGCCGAGCAGTTCTTC.

This sequence joins TRBV30 and TRBJ2-6, with D uncertain. The germline V gene encodes CDR1 GTSNPN and CDR2 SVGIG (reference sequence). The CDR3 is 17 residues long. V shed 3 bases and J shed 0 bases, with 15 bases lying between them. The CDR3 sequence: CAWSRTLSRSGANVLTF. CDR3 nucleotide sequence: TGTGCCTGGAGCCGTACTCTCAGCCGCTCTGGGGCCAACGTCCTGACTTTC.

This clonotype was seen at least ten times. The chain links TRBV20-1 to TRBJ2-1; TRBD2 agrees at 9 bases. In germline, CDR1 is DFQATT, CDR2 SNEGSKA (reference sequence). The J segment lost 2 bases and the V segment lost 6 bases, leaving 17 bases of the junction unmatched. The CDR3 has 18 amino acids. The CDR3 DNA reads as TGCAGTGCCCGATATGTGGGAGCGCGGGAGGGTACCTACAATGAGCAGTTCTTC. Its translation: CSARYVGAREGTYNEQFF.

This clonotype was detected many times. The chain uses TRBV2 and TRBJ1-1; D is ambiguous. V was pared by 4 bases and J by 3 bases, with 9 bases between. Per germline, CDR1 SNHLY and CDR2 FYNNEI. The length of the CDR3 is 13 residues. The CDR3 loop is CASSVRVDTEAFF. The CDR3 DNA sequence: TGTGCCAGCAGTGTTAGGGTGGACACTGAAGCTTTCTTT.

This clonotype was observed a handful of times. This chain uses TRBV12-3 or TRBV12-4 with TRBJ1-1, with 9 bases that match TRBD1. CDR3 size: 14 residues. The V gene end was trimmed by 7 bases and the J gene end by 5 bases; junction bases not matched to a gene: 8. The CDR3 region is CASTPTGGRTEAFF. The CDR3 DNA follows: TGTGCCAGCACCCCAACAGGGGGCCGTACTGAAGCTTTCTTT.

This clonotype showed up many times. The CDR3 DNA reads TGTGCCAGCAGTTCATTCCGGGACAGGCAAAACAATGAGCAGTTCTTC. Protein sequence: CASSSFRDRQNNEQFF. The gene calls are TRBV7-9 and TRBJ2-1; TRBD1 aligns across 8 bases. The CDR3 sequence is 16 residues long. The ends lost 6 bases at V and 5 bases at J; junction bases unmatched: 12. Germline V lookup: CDR1 SEHNR, CDR2 FQNEAQ (reference sequence).

The chain uses TRBV6-5 and TRBJ1-3, with D maybe TRBD1 (5 bases). Germline lookup yields CDR1 MNHEY and CDR2 SVGAGI. V was cut by 2 bases and J by 1 base, with 9 bases left in between. There are 15 residues in the CDR3. The CDR3 reads CASSYRGASGNTIYF. The CDR3 DNA reads as TGTGCCAGCAGTTACAGGGGTGCGTCTGGAAACACCATATATTTT.

This clonotype appeared a single time. V is TRBV12-3 or TRBV12-4 and J is TRBJ2-7; 14 bases are a match to TRBD2. The CDR3 contains 18 residues. Unmatched junction bases numbered 9, after V lost 3 bases and J lost 2 bases. For the CDR3, the DNA is TGTGCCAGCAGTTTTCGTTTGGGACTAGCGGGAGACGCCTACGAGCAGTACTTC. This codes for CASSFRLGLAGDAYEQYF.

This clonotype was detected ten times or more. The V gene is TRBV5-6, the J gene TRBJ2-1; D is perhaps TRBD1 or TRBD2 (6 bases each). There are 16 residues in the CDR3. Trimming took 7 bases from V and 1 from J, leaving 18 bases between them. Germline CDR1 is SGHDT and CDR2 is YYEEEE. The CDR3 DNA follows: TGTGCCAGCCACCTAGTGGGGGGCATGTCCTACAATGAGCAGTTCTTC. Its translation is CASHLVGGMSYNEQFF.

The chain employs TRBV6-1 and TRBJ2-5, with a possible D match to TRBD1 (6 bases). The V gene lost 6 bases and the J gene lost 6 bases, with 14 bases spanning the gap. Per the germline V gene, CDR1 is MNHNS and CDR2 is SASEGT. There are 13 residues in the CDR3. In nucleotides, the CDR3 is TGTGCCAGCAGCCGGGACATCGCCCAGACCCAGTACTTC. Translation gives CASSRDIAQTQYF.

This clonotype was recorded at least ten times. V gene TRBV14 combines with J gene TRBJ2-2, with 7 bases fitting TRBD1. V lost 4 bases, J lost 1 base, and 3 bases stayed unmatched. CDR1 is SGHDN, CDR2 FVKESK, per germline. The CDR3 spans 15 residues. CDR3 protein: CASSPRDRNTGELFF. The CDR3 DNA is TGTGCCAGCAGCCCCCGGGACAGGAACACCGGGGAGCTGTTTTTT.

V is TRBV11-2 and J is TRBJ2-2; 14 bases are a match to TRBD2. This CDR3 has 15 residues. Trimming took 6 bases from V and 7 from J; bases not matched to a gene: 4. CDR1 is SGHAT and CDR2 is FQNNGV in the germline V gene. CDR3 nucleotide sequence: TGTGCCAGCAGGGGACTAGCGGGAGCAGGCGGGGAGCTGTTTTTT. Residues: CASRGLAGAGGELFF.

The sample holds many counts of this clonotype. V usage is TRBV27 and J usage is TRBJ2-1; 9 bases map to TRBD2. Trimming removed 3 bases from V and 8 bases from J; junction bases left unmatched: 8. This CDR3 has 15 amino acids. The V gene's germline CDR1 is MNHEY and CDR2 SMNVEV (reference sequence). CDR3 in amino acids: CASSLGREGHDEQFF. CDR3 bases: TGTGCCAGCAGTTTGGGGCGGGAGGGCCATGATGAGCAGTTCTTC.

This clonotype has just a few counts. The chain is built from TRBV4-3 and TRBJ2-3; 13 bases line up with TRBD2. The CDR3 consists of 18 residues. Per germline, CDR1 LGHNA and CDR2 YSLEER. V shed 4 bases, J shed 6 bases, and the junction held 13 bases outside the gene matches. The CDR3 coding sequence is TGCGCCAGCAGCCCAACGTGGACTAGCGGGAGTTTAATGGATACGCAGTATTTT. Translation gives CASSPTWTSGSLMDTQYF.

This clonotype was seen a handful of times. This sequence joins TRBV15 and TRBJ2-5; D is undetermined. There are 15 residues in the CDR3. Trimming took off 0 bases at V and 4 bases at J, with 12 bases between the two ends. Germline V CDR1 and CDR2: LNHNV, YYDKDF (reference sequence). The DNA for the CDR3 is TGTGCCACCAGCAGAGATCGGGCTAGGGCAGAGACCCAGTACTTC. Encoded protein: CATSRDRARAETQYF.

The chain couples TRBV6-2 or TRBV6-3 to TRBJ1-1, with a possible D match to TRBD1 (5 bases). Germline V gives CDR1 MNHEY, CDR2 SVGEGT. V was shortened by 1 base and J by 3 bases, with 27 bases between the two germline ends. This CDR3 comprises 20 residues. The CDR3 bases are TGTGCCAGCAGTTACTTTTTGGAAAATTTTAGGTTTCTGGGGCACACTGAAGCTTTCTTT. Residues: CASSYFLENFRFLGHTEAFF.

The V gene is TRBV30, the J gene TRBJ1-1, with 8 bases aligning to TRBD1. This CDR3 comprises 15 residues. Unmatched junction bases numbered 3, after V lost 0 bases and J lost 0 bases. CDR1 and CDR2 (germline): GTSNPN, SVGIG (reference sequence). The CDR3 sequence: CAWSVRTGMNTEAFF. CDR3 DNA: TGTGCCTGGAGTGTACGGACAGGGATGAACACTGAAGCTTTCTTT.

Many counts were recorded for this clonotype. The chain combines TRBV20-1 with TRBJ2-3, with TRBD1 identical over 9 bases. J gave up 4 bases and V 0 bases, and 5 bases lay outside the gene matches. The CDR3 extends over 15 amino acids. Germline-derived CDR1 and CDR2 are DFQATT and SNEGSKA (reference sequence). The CDR3 DNA is TGCAGTGCTAGAGAAACAGGGGGCCGCGCAGATACGCAGTATTTT. As protein: CSARETGGRADTQYF.

This clonotype was counted at least ten times. This chain uses TRBV27 with TRBJ2-7, with TRBD1 matching 7 bases. Germline CDR1 and CDR2: MNHEY and SMNVEV (reference sequence). This CDR3 is 12 amino acids long. V was clipped by 10 bases and J by 5 bases; unmatched bases: 8. As DNA, the CDR3 is TGTGCCACTTCGACAGGGTTCCACGAGCAGTACTTC. It translates to CATSTGFHEQYF.

Points on this clonotype: Being one base from a much bigger clone, this may be a read error. The V gene is TRBV28, the J gene TRBJ2-2; perhaps TRBD1 as D (5 bases). V was cut by 10 bases and J by 2 bases, with 14 bases left in between. CDR3 length: 14 residues. From germline, CDR1 is MDHEN and CDR2 SYDVKM. DNA for the CDR3: TGTGCCAACAGGCCAGGGATCAACACCGGGGAGCTGTTTTTT. Protein sequence: CANRPGINTGELFF.

This clonotype was recorded at least ten times. The gene calls are TRBV5-1 and TRBJ2-1, with 11 nucleotides matching TRBD2. Germline assignment: CDR1 SGHRS and CDR2 YFSETQ. The CDR3 extends over 18 amino acids. With 4 bases clipped from V and 4 bases from J, the junction kept 13 bases outside the gene matches. DNA for the CDR3: TGCGCCAGCAGCGTATCCACATCTAGCGGGAGGCCGTACAATGAGCAGTTCTTC. It codes for CASSVSTSSGRPYNEQFF. Using reference TRBV5-1 and TRBJ2-1 for the parts outside the CDR3, the full variable domain is KAGVTQTPRYLIKTRGQQVTLSCSPISGHRSVSWYQQTPGQGLQFLFEYFSETQRNKGNFPGRFSGRQFSNSRSEMNVSTLELGDSALYLCASSVSTSSGRPYNEQFFGPGTRLTVL.